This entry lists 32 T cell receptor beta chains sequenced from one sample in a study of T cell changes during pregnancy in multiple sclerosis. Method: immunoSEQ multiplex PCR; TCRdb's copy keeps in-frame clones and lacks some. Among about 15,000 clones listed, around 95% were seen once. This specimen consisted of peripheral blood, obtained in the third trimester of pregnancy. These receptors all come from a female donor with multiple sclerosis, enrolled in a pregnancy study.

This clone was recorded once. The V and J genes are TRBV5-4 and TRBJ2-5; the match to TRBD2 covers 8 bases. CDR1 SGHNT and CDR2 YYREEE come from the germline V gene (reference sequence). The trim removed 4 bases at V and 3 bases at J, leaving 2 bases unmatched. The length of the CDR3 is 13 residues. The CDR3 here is CASSRGGEETQYF. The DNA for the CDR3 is TGTGCCAGCAGCCGGGGGGGGGAAGAGACCCAGTACTTC. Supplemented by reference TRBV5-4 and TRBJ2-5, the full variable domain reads ETGVTQSPTHLIKTRGQQVTLRCSSQSGHNTVSWYQQALGQGPQFIFQYYREEENGRGNFPPRFSGLQFPNYSSELNVNALELDDSALYLCASSRGGEETQYFGPGTRLLVL.

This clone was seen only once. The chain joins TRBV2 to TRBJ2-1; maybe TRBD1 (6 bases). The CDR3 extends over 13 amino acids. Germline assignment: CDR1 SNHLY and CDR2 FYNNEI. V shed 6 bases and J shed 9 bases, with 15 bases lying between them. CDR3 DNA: TGTGCCAGCAGCCTAGGGACAACTGGTGAGCAGTTCTTC. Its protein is CASSLGTTGEQFF. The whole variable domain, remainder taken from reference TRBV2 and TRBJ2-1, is EPEVTQTPSHQVTQMGQEVILRCVPISNHLYFYWYRQILGQKVEFLVSFYNNEISEKSEIFDDQFSVERPDGSNFTLKIRSTKLEDSAMYFCASSLGTTGEQFFGPGTRLTVL.

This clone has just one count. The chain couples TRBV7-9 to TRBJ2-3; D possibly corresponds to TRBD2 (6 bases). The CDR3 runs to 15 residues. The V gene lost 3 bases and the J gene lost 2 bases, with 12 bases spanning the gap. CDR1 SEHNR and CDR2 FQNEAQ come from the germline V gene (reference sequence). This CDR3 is CASSFYGGDTDTQYF. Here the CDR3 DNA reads TGTGCCAGCAGCTTCTACGGGGGTGACACAGATACGCAGTATTTT.

CDR3 sequence reads: CASSFGSFTGELFF. CDR3 nucleotide sequence: TGTGCCAGCAGCTTCGGGAGCTTCACCGGGGAGCTGTTTTTT. This chain connects TRBV7-8 to TRBJ2-2, with D maybe TRBD2 (6 bases). CDR1 SGHVS and CDR2 FQNEAQ come from the germline V gene. This CDR3 contains 14 residues. V lost 3 bases, J lost 4 bases, and 9 bases lay in between.

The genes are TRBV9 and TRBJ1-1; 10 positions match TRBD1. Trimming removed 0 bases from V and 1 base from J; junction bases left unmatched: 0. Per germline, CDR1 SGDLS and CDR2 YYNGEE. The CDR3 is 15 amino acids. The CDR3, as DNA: TGTGCCAGCAGCGTAGGGACAGGGGGGAACACTGAAGCTTTCTTT. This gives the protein CASSVGTGGNTEAFF.

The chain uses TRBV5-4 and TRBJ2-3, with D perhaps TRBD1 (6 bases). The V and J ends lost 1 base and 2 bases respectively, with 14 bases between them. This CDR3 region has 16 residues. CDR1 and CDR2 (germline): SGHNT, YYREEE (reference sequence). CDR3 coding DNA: TGTGCCAGCAGCTTGTTTCCGGCAGGGGTCACAGATACGCAGTATTTT. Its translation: CASSLFPAGVTDTQYF.

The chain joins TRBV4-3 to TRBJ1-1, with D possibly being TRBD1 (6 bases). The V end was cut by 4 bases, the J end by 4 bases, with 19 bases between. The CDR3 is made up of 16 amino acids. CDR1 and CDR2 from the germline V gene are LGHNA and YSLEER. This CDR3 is CASSRKIGIGGTEAFF. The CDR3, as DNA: TGCGCCAGCAGCCGCAAGATCGGTATAGGGGGCACTGAAGCTTTCTTT.

The CDR3 nucleotides are TGTGCCAGCAGCTCGGGACTACCCGAGCAGTACTTC. This translates into CASSSGLPEQYF. This sequence joins TRBV11-2 and TRBJ2-7; 7 bases map to TRBD2. The germline V gene encodes CDR1 SGHAT and CDR2 FQNNGV. Germline trimming cut 4 bases from V and 6 bases from J; bases unmatched to any gene: 3. The CDR3 sequence is 12 residues long.

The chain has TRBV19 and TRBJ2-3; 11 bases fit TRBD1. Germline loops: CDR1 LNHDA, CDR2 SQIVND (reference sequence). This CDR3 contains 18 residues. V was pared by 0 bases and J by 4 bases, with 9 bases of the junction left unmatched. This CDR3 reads CASSIDNPGQGVADTQYF. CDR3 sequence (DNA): TGTGCCAGTAGTATAGATAATCCGGGACAGGGGGTGGCAGATACGCAGTATTTT.

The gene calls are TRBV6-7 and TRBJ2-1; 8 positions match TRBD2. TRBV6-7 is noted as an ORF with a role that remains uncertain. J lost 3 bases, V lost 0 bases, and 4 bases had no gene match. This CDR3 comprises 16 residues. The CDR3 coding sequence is TGTGCCAGCAGTTACTCGGGGCGGGGGGACTACAATGAGCAGTTCTTC. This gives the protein CASSYSGRGDYNEQFF.

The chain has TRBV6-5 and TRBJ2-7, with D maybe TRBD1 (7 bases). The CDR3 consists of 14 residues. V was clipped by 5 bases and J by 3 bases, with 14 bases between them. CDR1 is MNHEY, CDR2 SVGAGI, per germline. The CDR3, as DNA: TGTGCCAGCAGTCCAAACAGGGGACTCTACGAGCAGTACTTC. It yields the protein CASSPNRGLYEQYF.

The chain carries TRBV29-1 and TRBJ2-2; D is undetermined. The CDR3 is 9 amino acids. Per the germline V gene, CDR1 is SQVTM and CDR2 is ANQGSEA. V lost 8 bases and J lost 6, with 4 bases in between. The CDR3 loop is CSLPGELFF. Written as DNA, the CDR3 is TGCAGCCTTCCCGGGGAGCTGTTTTTT.

In nucleotides, the CDR3 is TGTGCCAGCAGCGGACTAGCGGGGGGATCCTACGAGCAGTACTTC. It encodes CASSGLAGGSYEQYF. V is TRBV6-5 and J is TRBJ2-7, with TRBD2 identical over 14 bases. V trimming: 6 bases; J trimming: 1 base; junction bases outside the gene matches: 2. The CDR3 extends over 15 amino acids. CDR1 MNHEY and CDR2 SVGAGI come from the germline V gene.

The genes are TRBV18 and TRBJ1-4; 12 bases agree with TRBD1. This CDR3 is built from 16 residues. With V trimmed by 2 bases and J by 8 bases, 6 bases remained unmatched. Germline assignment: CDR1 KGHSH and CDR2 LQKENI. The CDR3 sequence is CASSPISGTGGEKLFF. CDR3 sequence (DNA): TGTGCCAGCTCACCAATCTCAGGGACAGGGGGCGAAAAACTGTTTTTT.

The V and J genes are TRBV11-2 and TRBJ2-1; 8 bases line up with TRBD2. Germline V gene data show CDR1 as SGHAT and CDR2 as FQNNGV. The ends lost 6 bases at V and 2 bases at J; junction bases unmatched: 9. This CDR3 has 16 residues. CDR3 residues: CASRPPSGGAYNEQFF. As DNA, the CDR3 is TGTGCCAGCAGACCCCCCAGCGGGGGCGCCTACAATGAGCAGTTCTTC.

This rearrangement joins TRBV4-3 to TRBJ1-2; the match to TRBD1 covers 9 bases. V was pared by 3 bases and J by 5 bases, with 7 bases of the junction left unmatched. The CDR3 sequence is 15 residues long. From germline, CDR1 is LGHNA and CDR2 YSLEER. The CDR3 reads CASSQDRTGAYGYTF. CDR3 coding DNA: TGCGCCAGCAGCCAGGATCGGACAGGGGCGTATGGCTACACCTTC.

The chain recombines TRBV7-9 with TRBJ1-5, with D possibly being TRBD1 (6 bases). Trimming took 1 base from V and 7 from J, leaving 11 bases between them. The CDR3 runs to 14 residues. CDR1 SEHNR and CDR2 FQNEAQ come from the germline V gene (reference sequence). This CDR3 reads CASSLVTTGQPQHF. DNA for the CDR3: TGTGCCAGCAGCTTAGTTACGACAGGACAGCCCCAGCATTTT.

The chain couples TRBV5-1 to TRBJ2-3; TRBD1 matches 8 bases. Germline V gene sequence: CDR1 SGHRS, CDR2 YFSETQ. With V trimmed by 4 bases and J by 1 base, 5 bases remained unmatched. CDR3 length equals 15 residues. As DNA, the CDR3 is TGCGCCAGCAGCCCCGGACAGGGAGGCACAGATACGCAGTATTTT. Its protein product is CASSPGQGGTDTQYF.

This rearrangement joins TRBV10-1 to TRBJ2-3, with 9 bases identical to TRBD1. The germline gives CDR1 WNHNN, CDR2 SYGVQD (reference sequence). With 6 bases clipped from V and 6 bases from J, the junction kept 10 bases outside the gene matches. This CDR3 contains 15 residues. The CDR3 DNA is TGCGCCAGCAGCCAGTCACAGGGGGCAAGGGATACGCAGTATTTT. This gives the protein CASSQSQGARDTQYF.

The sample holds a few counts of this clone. Written as DNA, the CDR3 is TGTGCCAGCAGTCAACGATGGGAGGGCTACAATGAGCAGTTCTTC. Translation gives CASSQRWEGYNEQFF. This sequence joins TRBV27 and TRBJ2-1; TRBD2 matches 7 bases. With 5 bases clipped from V and 3 bases from J, the junction kept 7 bases outside the gene matches. This CDR3 has 15 amino acids. Germline-derived CDR1 and CDR2 are MNHEY and SMNVEV (reference sequence).

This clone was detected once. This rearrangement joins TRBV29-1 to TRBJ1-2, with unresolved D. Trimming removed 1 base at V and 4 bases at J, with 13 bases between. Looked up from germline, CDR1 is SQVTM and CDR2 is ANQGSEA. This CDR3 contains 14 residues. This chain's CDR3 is CSVEGQEVSYGYTF. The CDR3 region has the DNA TGCAGCGTTGAAGGGCAGGAGGTCAGCTATGGCTACACCTTC.

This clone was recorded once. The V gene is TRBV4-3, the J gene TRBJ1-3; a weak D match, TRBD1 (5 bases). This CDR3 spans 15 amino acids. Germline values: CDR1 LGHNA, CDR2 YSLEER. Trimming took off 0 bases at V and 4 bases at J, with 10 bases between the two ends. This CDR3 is CASSQDRASGNTIYF. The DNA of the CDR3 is TGCGCCAGCAGCCAAGACAGGGCTTCAGGAAACACCATATATTTT.

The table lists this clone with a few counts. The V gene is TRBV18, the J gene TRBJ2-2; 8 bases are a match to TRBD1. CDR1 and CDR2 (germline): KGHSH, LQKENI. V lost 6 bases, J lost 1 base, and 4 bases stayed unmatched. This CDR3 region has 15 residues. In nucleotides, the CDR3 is TGTGCCAGCTCCGGACAGGGAGGGAACACCGGGGAGCTGTTTTTT. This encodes CASSGQGGNTGELFF.

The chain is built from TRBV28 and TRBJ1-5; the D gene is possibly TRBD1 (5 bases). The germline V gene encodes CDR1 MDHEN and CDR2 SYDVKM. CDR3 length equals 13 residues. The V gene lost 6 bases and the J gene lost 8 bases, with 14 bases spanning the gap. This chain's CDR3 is CASRPGGGEPQHF. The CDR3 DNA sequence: TGTGCCAGCAGGCCGGGGGGAGGAGAGCCCCAGCATTTT.

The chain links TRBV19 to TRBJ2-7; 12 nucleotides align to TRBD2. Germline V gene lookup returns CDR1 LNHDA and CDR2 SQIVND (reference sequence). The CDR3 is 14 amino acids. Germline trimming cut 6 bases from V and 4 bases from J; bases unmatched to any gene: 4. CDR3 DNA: TGTGCCAGTAGGAAGACTAGCGGGAGTTACGAGCAGTACTTC. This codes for CASRKTSGSYEQYF.

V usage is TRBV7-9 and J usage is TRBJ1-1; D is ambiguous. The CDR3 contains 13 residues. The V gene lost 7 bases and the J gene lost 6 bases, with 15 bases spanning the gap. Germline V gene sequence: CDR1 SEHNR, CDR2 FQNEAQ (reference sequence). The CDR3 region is CASISYPGAEAFF. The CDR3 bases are TGTGCCAGCATCTCTTACCCCGGGGCTGAAGCTTTCTTT.

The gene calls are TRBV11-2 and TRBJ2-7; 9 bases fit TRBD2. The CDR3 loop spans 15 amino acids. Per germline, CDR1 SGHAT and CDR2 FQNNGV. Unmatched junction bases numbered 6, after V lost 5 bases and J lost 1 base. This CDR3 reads CASSPLSGRSYEQYF. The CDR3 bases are TGTGCCAGCAGCCCCCTGAGCGGGAGGTCCTACGAGCAGTACTTC.

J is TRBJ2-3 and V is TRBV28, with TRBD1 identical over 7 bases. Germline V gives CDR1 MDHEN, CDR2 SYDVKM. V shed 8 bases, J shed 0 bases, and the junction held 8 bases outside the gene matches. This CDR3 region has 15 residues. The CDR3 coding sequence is TGTGCCAGCCTTGGGACAGACCCTAGCACAGATACGCAGTATTTT. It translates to CASLGTDPSTDTQYF.

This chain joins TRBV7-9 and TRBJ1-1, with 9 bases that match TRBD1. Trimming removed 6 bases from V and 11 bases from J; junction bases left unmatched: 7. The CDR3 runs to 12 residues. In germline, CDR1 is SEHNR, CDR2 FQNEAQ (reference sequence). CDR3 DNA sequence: TGTGCCAGCAGATACGGGACAGGGAGCGCTTTCTTT. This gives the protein CASRYGTGSAFF.

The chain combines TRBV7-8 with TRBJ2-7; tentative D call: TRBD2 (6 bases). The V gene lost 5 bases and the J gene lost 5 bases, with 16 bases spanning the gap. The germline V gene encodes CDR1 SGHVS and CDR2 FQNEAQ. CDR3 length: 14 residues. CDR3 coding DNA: TGTGCCAGCAGCCTCTTCGGGGGAGAGAACGAGCAGTACTTC. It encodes CASSLFGGENEQYF. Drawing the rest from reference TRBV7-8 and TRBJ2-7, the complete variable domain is GAGVSQSPRYKVAKRGQDVALRCDPISGHVSLFWYQQALGQGPEFLTYFQNEAQLDKSGLPSDRFFAERPEGSVSTLKIQRTQQEDSAVYLCASSLFGGENEQYFGPGTRLTVT.

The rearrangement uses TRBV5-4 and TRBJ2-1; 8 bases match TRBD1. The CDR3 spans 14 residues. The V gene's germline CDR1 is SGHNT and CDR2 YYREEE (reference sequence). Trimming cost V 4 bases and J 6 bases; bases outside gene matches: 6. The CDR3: CASSPPDRVNEQFF. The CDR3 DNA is TGTGCCAGCAGCCCCCCGGACAGGGTCAATGAGCAGTTCTTC. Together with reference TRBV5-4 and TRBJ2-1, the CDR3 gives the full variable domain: ETGVTQSPTHLIKTRGQQVTLRCSSQSGHNTVSWYQQALGQGPQFIFQYYREEENGRGNFPPRFSGLQFPNYSSELNVNALELDDSALYLCASSPPDRVNEQFFGPGTRLTVL.

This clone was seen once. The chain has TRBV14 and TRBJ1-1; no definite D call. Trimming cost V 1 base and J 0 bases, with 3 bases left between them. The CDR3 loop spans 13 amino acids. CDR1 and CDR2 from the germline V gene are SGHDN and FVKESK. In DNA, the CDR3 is TGTGCCAGCAGCCAAGGTATGAACACTGAAGCTTTCTTT. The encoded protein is CASSQGMNTEAFF.